The 23 T cell receptor beta chains below come from one sample, sequenced in a study of OX40 agonist ivuxolimab in advanced cancers. Clones were read by immunoSEQ multiplex PCR, and TCRdb kept only the in-frame ones, dropping some. Of about 42,000 clones in the sample, around four fifths are singletons; the top ten hold 2.6%. The sequenced sample was CD4+ or CD8+ T cells sorted from blood, obtained in a trial of the OX40 agonist ivuxolimab. Source of these receptors: an adult with an advanced solid tumor such as melanoma, head and neck, liver or kidney cancer.

The rearrangement uses TRBV27 and TRBJ1-2, with a weak D call TRBD1 (5 bases). Trimming took 5 bases from V and 0 from J, leaving 13 bases between them. The CDR3 extends over 15 amino acids. Germline CDR1 reads MNHEY; CDR2 reads SMNVEV (reference sequence). In DNA form, the CDR3 reads TGTGCCAGCAGTGGAGGAGGGGCCCCTAACTATGGCTACACCTTC. Its protein product is CASSGGGAPNYGYTF.

Relative to its sample, this clone is large. The chain joins TRBV7-9 to TRBJ1-1; D gene ambiguous. The germline gives CDR1 SEHNR, CDR2 FQNEAQ (reference sequence). The germline V and J ends were trimmed by 2 bases and 0 bases, with 13 bases remaining between them. CDR3 length: 16 residues. CDR3 loop: CASSLIPVNMNTEAFF. In nucleotides, the CDR3 is TGTGCCAGCAGCTTAATCCCTGTCAACATGAACACTGAAGCTTTCTTT.

The chain uses TRBV5-1 and TRBJ2-1; 9 nucleotides align to TRBD2. The trim removed 1 base at V and 8 bases at J, leaving 7 bases unmatched. Germline CDR1 and CDR2: SGHRS and YFSETQ. This CDR3 contains 15 residues. CDR3 residues: CASSLSPSGAHEQFF. As DNA, the CDR3 is TGCGCCAGCAGCTTGAGTCCTAGCGGGGCGCATGAGCAGTTCTTC.

The V gene is TRBV5-1, the J gene TRBJ2-7, with D tentatively TRBD1 (6 bases). CDR1 and CDR2 (germline): SGHRS, YFSETQ. The V end lost 4 bases, the J end lost 2 bases, and 19 bases lay between the germline ends. This CDR3 has 16 amino acids. CDR3 region: CASSARQVLPTYEQYF. CDR3 nucleotide sequence: TGCGCCAGCAGCGCCCGACAGGTTCTTCCCACCTACGAGCAGTACTTC.

CDR3: CASSPTGSLGYGYTF. The DNA for the CDR3 is TGTGCCAGCTCACCTACAGGGAGTCTTGGTTATGGCTACACCTTC. The chain combines TRBV18 with TRBJ1-2; tentative D call: TRBD1 (6 bases). This CDR3 is 15 amino acids long. The V and J ends lost 3 bases and 5 bases respectively, with 16 bases between them. CDR1 and CDR2 from the germline V gene are KGHSH and LQKENI.

The gene calls are TRBV19 and TRBJ2-1, with 9 bases that match TRBD2. Germline loops: CDR1 LNHDA, CDR2 SQIVND (reference sequence). The CDR3 is 13 residues long. J was trimmed by 8 bases and V by 4 bases; bases with no gene match: 3. The CDR3 bases are TGTGCCAGTAGTAGGACTAGCGACGATGAGCAGTTCTTC. It is translated as CASSRTSDDEQFF.

The chain has TRBV7-7 and TRBJ2-7; possibly TRBD1 for D (6 bases). The CDR3 contains 15 residues. CDR1 and CDR2 (germline): SSHAT, FNYEAQ (reference sequence). The CDR3 DNA reads as TGTGCTAGCAGCTTCCGGACAGTCACATCCTACGAGCAGTACGTC. As protein: CASSFRTVTSYEQYV.

V usage is TRBV4-3 and J usage is TRBJ1-1; D not certain. Between the trimmed V and J ends, which lost 6 bases and 6 bases, there was a span of 11 bases. This CDR3 is 12 amino acids long. Germline CDR1 reads LGHNA; CDR2 reads YSLEER. The CDR3 region is CASRHNSAEAFF. CDR3 coding DNA: TGCGCCAGCAGACATAACAGCGCTGAAGCTTTCTTT.

The chain carries TRBV18 and TRBJ2-7; D is possibly TRBD2 (6 bases). The germline gives CDR1 KGHSH, CDR2 LQKENI. The CDR3 extends over 15 amino acids. Trimming stripped 3 bases from V and 3 bases from J, with 15 bases between. CDR3 nucleotides: TGTGCCAGCTCACCGGAAGCGGACTACCTCTACGAGCAGTACTTC. Translating it yields CASSPEADYLYEQYF.

This clone was seen just once. The chain is built from TRBV7-9 and TRBJ2-5; D may be TRBD1 or TRBD2 (5 bases each). V was trimmed by 3 bases and J by 1 base, leaving 9 bases between them. CDR3 length: 14 amino acids. Germline-derived CDR1 and CDR2 are SEHNR and FQNEAQ (reference sequence). The CDR3 coding sequence is TGTGCCAGCAGCTTTTGGGACCCCCAAGAGACCCAGTACTTC. This codes for CASSFWDPQETQYF.

The chain carries TRBV9 and TRBJ2-1; D ambiguous. Germline V gene sequence: CDR1 SGDLS, CDR2 YYNGEE. Trimming cost V 0 bases and J 8 bases, with 18 bases left between them. This CDR3 is built from 16 residues. The CDR3 DNA follows: TGTGCCAGCAGCGTAGCTAGGCCTCCCGGGCGCGATGAGCAGTTCTTC. Its translation is CASSVARPPGRDEQFF.

The genes are TRBV7-7 and TRBJ2-5; D remains unclear. Germline loops: CDR1 SSHAT, CDR2 FNYEAQ (reference sequence). The CDR3 sequence is 13 residues long. Between the trimmed V and J ends, which lost 3 bases and 2 bases, there was a span of 7 bases. CDR3 nucleotides: TGTGCCAGCAGCTTTCTGTGGCAAGAGACCCAGTACTTC. Encoded protein: CASSFLWQETQYF.

This clone was recorded a few times. The rearrangement links TRBV5-3 to TRBJ2-3, with unresolved D. TRBV5-3 belongs to the ORF category, with a function that is uncertain. The CDR3 consists of 15 residues. The V end was cut by 5 bases, the J end by 2 bases, with 15 bases between. The DNA for the CDR3 is TGTGCCAGAAGTCTCGTCAGCACCTCCACAGATACGCAGTATTTT. It codes for CARSLVSTSTDTQYF.

This clone showed up just once. The chain employs TRBV5-6 and TRBJ1-4; 8 nucleotides agree with TRBD1. This CDR3 is 15 amino acids long. V was clipped by 4 bases and J by 8 bases; unmatched bases: 10. Germline V gene lookup returns CDR1 SGHDT and CDR2 YYEEEE. The CDR3 sequence is CASSEGQGGWEKLFF. The CDR3, as DNA: TGTGCCAGCAGCGAAGGACAGGGAGGTTGGGAAAAACTGTTTTTT. Full variable domain (remainder filled in from reference TRBV5-6 and TRBJ1-4): DAGVTQSPTHLIKTRGQQVTLRCSPKSGHDTVSWYQQALGQGPQFIFQYYEEEERQRGNFPDRFSGHQFPNYSSELNVNALLLGDSALYLCASSEGQGGWEKLFFGSGTQLSVL.

The rearrangement links TRBV2 to TRBJ2-3; 11 bases match TRBD2. This CDR3 region has 15 residues. V shed 4 bases, J shed 5 bases, and the junction held 5 bases outside the gene matches. CDR1 and CDR2 from the germline V gene are SNHLY and FYNNEI. In nucleotides, the CDR3 is TGTGCCAGCAGTGGGCTAGCGGGAGGCGAAGATACGCAGTATTTT. Translation gives CASSGLAGGEDTQYF.

The chain is built from TRBV11-3 and TRBJ2-1; D might be TRBD1 (5 bases). Trimming stripped 0 bases from V and 6 bases from J, with 15 bases between. This CDR3 is built from 16 residues. Per germline, CDR1 SGHNT and CDR2 YENEEA. The CDR3 loop is CASSLDSRDSRNEQFF. The CDR3 DNA reads as TGTGCCAGCAGCTTAGATTCGAGAGACAGCCGCAATGAGCAGTTCTTC.

V usage is TRBV7-9 and J usage is TRBJ2-1; D is possibly TRBD2 (6 bases). Per the germline V gene, CDR1 is SEHNR and CDR2 is FQNEAQ (reference sequence). The CDR3 is 14 residues long. V was cut by 5 bases and J by 0 bases, with 8 bases left in between. The chain's CDR3 is CASSQTSSYNEQFF. The CDR3 nucleotides read TGTGCCAGCAGCCAGACTAGCTCCTACAATGAGCAGTTCTTC.

The chain couples TRBV30 to TRBJ1-6; D remains ambiguous. The germline gives CDR1 GTSNPN, CDR2 SVGIG (reference sequence). The length of the CDR3 is 13 residues. V was cut by 3 bases and J by 7 bases, with 10 bases left in between. DNA for the CDR3: TGTGCCTGGAGGACAACCTTAAATTCACCCCTCCACTTT. This translates into CAWRTTLNSPLHF.

The CDR3 here is CASSEMGPDSANQPQHF. The CDR3 DNA reads as TGTGCCAGTAGTGAAATGGGTCCGGACAGTGCTAATCAGCCCCAGCATTTT. The chain joins TRBV19 to TRBJ1-5, with D possibly being TRBD1 (6 bases). Trimming took 5 bases from V and 4 from J, leaving 21 bases between them. The length of the CDR3 is 17 residues. Per the germline V gene, CDR1 is LNHDA and CDR2 is SQIVND (reference sequence). The complete variable domain, with remaining parts taken from reference TRBV19 and TRBJ1-5, reads DGGITQSPKYLFRKEGQNVTLSCEQNLNHDAMYWYRQDPGQGLRLIYYSQIVNDFQKGDIAEGYSVSREKKESFPLTVTSAQKNPTAFYLCASSEMGPDSANQPQHFGDGTRLSIL.

V gene TRBV6-1 combines with J gene TRBJ1-3, with D possibly TRBD1 on 6 matching bases. This CDR3 comprises 18 residues. V lost 3 bases and J lost 0, with 18 bases in between. Per germline, CDR1 MNHNS and CDR2 SASEGT. CDR3 in amino acids: CASSDRGPRGGSGNTIYF. DNA of the CDR3: TGTGCCAGCAGTGACAGGGGCCCACGCGGAGGCTCTGGAAACACCATATATTTT.

The V and J genes are TRBV20-1 and TRBJ2-7; a weak D match, TRBD2 (6 bases). This CDR3 comprises 11 residues. V was clipped by 6 bases and J by 6 bases, with 12 bases between them. Germline V gene data show CDR1 as DFQATT and CDR2 as SNEGSKA (reference sequence). The CDR3 sequence is CSAGGVGEQYF. In DNA form, the CDR3 reads TGCAGTGCCGGGGGTGTGGGCGAGCAGTACTTC.

This chain joins TRBV4-3 and TRBJ2-3; 11 nucleotides line up with TRBD2. The V gene's germline CDR1 is LGHNA and CDR2 YSLEER. V shed 0 bases, J shed 4 bases, and the junction held 6 bases outside the gene matches. The CDR3 length is 17 residues. The CDR3 loop is CASSQDKVAGGADTQYF. As DNA, the CDR3 is TGCGCCAGCAGCCAAGATAAAGTAGCGGGAGGGGCAGATACGCAGTATTTT.

The chain employs TRBV11-1 and TRBJ1-1; 7 bases match TRBD1. V shed 5 bases and J 1 base; nucleotides not matched to a gene: 4. This CDR3 is built from 14 residues. Germline V gives CDR1 SGHAT, CDR2 FQDESV (reference sequence). The CDR3, as DNA: TGTGCCAGCAGCCCCAGGACAGGGAACACTGAAGCTTTCTTT. This codes for CASSPRTGNTEAFF.